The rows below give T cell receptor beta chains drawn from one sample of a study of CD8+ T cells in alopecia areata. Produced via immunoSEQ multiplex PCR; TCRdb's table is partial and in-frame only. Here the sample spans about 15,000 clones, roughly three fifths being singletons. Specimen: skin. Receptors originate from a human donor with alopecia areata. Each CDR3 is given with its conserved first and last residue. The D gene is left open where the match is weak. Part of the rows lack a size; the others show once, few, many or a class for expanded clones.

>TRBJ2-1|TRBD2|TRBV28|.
CASSPWEGLAGGVPQEQFF
TGTGCCAGCAGTCCATGGGAGGGACTAGCGGGAGGGGTGCCTCAGGAGCAGTTCTTC
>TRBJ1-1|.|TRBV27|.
CASSLRPITEAFF
TGTGCCAGCAGTCTTCGACCGATCACTGAAGCTTTCTTT
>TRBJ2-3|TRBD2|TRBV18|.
CASLWTSGVQLDTQYF
TGTGCCAGCTTATGGACTAGCGGGGTTCAGTTGGATACGCAGTATTTT
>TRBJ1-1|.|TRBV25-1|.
CASSDYPDHTEAFF
TGTGCCAGCAGTGACTATCCGGACCACACTGAAGCTTTCTTT
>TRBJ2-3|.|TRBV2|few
CASSEVADTQYF
TGTGCCAGCAGTGAGGTGGCAGATACGCAGTATTTT
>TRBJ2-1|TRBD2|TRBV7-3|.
CASSLEGTSGRFYNEQFF
TGTGCCAGCAGCTTAGAAGGGACTAGCGGGAGATTTTACAATGAGCAGTTCTTC
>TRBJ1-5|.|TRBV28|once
CASSSPPQPQHF
TGTGCCAGCAGTTCTCCCCCCCAGCCCCAGCATTTT
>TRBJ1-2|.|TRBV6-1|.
CASMTGLSNYGYTF
TGTGCCAGCATGACGGGACTGTCGAACTATGGCTACACCTTC
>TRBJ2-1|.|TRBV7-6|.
CASSATDYNEQFF
TGTGCCAGCAGCGCGACTGATTACAATGAGCAGTTCTTC
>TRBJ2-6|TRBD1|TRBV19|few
CASSKGQVQANVLTF
TGTGCCAGTAGTAAGGGACAGGTGCAGGCCAACGTCCTGACTTTC
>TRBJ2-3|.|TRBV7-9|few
CASSSTGRRTDTQYF
TGTGCCAGCAGCTCCACGGGACGAAGGACAGATACGCAGTATTTT
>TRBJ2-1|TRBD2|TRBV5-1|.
CASNLAGVPDIGEQFF
TGCGCCAGCAATTTAGCGGGAGTACCAGATATCGGTGAGCAGTTCTTC
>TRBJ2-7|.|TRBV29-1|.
CSVGSTYRWDYEQYF
TGCAGCGTTGGATCGACATACCGCTGGGACTACGAGCAGTACTTC
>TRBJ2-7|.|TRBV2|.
CASIQDYEQYF
TGTGCCAGCATACAGGATTACGAGCAGTACTTC
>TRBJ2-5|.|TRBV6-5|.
CASTPSWSGRETQYF
TGTGCCAGCACTCCTTCTTGGTCAGGGCGAGAGACCCAGTACTTC
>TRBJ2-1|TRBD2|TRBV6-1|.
CASSGLAGGDEQFF
TGTGCCAGCAGTGGGCTAGCGGGAGGGGATGAGCAGTTCTTC
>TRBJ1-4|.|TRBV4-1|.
CASSQLGIRKPGGKLFF
TGCGCCAGCAGCCAGCTGGGTATCCGGAAGCCAGGTGGGAAACTGTTTTTT
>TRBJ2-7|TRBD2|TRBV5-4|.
CASSSSRAGSAEQYF
TGTGCCAGCAGCTCCAGTCGAGCGGGAAGTGCCGAGCAGTACTTC
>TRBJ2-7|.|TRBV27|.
CASSPRGLNYEQYF
TGTGCCAGCAGCCCGAGGGGCTTAAACTACGAGCAGTACTTC
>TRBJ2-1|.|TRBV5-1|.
CASSLSGVTYNEQFF
TGCGCCAGCAGCTTGTCAGGGGTAACCTACAATGAGCAGTTCTTC
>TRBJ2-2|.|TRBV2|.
CASNPGASVGELFF
TGTGCCAGCAATCCGGGGGCAAGCGTCGGGGAGCTGTTTTTT
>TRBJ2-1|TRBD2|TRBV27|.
CASPTRDLAGDLDEQFF
TGTGCCAGCCCGACACGCGATCTAGCGGGAGATTTGGATGAGCAGTTCTTC
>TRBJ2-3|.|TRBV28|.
CASRRWTTTDTQYF
TGTGCCAGCAGACGGTGGACTACCACAGATACGCAGTATTTT
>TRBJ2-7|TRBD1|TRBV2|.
CASSVGQDYEQYF
TGTGCCAGCAGTGTTGGACAGGACTACGAGCAGTACTTC
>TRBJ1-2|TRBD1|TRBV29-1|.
CSAFSGTDYGYTF
TGCAGCGCCTTCTCCGGGACAGATTATGGCTACACCTTC
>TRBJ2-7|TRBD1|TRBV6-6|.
CASSTQGAYEQYF
TGTGCCAGCAGTACCCAGGGGGCCTACGAGCAGTACTTC
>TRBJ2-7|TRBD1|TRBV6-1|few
CASSQWTGEQYF
TGTGCCAGCAGCCAATGGACAGGCGAGCAGTACTTC
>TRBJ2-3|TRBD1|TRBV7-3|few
CASSFRSDRITDTQYF
TGTGCCAGCAGCTTCCGCTCGGACAGGATCACAGATACGCAGTATTTT
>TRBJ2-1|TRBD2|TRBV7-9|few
CASSPGRAKYNEQFF
TGTGCCAGCAGCCCCGGGAGGGCCAAGTACAATGAGCAGTTCTTC
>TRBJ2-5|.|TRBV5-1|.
CASSREPGLWETQYF
TGCGCCAGCAGCAGGGAGCCAGGGCTTTGGGAGACCCAGTACTTC
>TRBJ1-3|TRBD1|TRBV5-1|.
CASSYRGLLGNTIYF
TGCGCCAGCAGCTACAGGGGTTTACTTGGAAACACCATATATTTT
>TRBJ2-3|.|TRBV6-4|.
CASSPHGQRPTDTQYF
TGTGCCAGCAGTCCCCACGGGCAGCGGCCCACAGATACGCAGTATTTT
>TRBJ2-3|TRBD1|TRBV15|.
CATTGTGSADTQYF
TGTGCCACCACTGGGACAGGGAGCGCAGATACGCAGTATTTT
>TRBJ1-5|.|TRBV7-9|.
CASSSGGQPQHF
TGTGCCAGCAGCTCGGGCGGTCAGCCCCAGCATTTT
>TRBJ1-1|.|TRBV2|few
CASSEIPNTEAFF
TGTGCCAGCAGTGAAATCCCGAACACTGAAGCTTTCTTT
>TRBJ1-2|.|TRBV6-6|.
CASSPRRTTANYGYTF
TGTGCCAGCAGTCCCAGGAGAACGACCGCTAACTATGGCTACACCTTC
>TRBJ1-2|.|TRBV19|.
CASSVFGGGAEGYTF
TGTGCCAGTAGTGTCTTCGGTGGGGGGGCCGAAGGCTACACCTTC
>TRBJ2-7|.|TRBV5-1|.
CASSFTGTFSYEQYF
TGCGCCAGCAGCTTCACAGGGACGTTTTCCTACGAGCAGTACTTC
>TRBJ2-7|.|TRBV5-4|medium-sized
CASSLEAGPLYEQYF
TGTGCCAGCAGCTTGGAGGCGGGACCGCTCTACGAGCAGTACTTC
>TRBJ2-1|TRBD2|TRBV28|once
CASSFHFGREGRVSYNEQFF
TGTGCCAGCAGTTTCCACTTTGGGCGGGAGGGCCGCGTCTCCTACAATGAGCAGTTCTTC
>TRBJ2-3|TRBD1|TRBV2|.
CAIRQGGTDTQYF
TGTGCCATTAGACAGGGGGGCACAGATACGCAGTATTTT
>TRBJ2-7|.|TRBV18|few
CASSPRHGTISYEQYF
TGTGCCAGCTCACCACGCCACGGTACCATCTCCTACGAGCAGTACTTC